One sample yielded the 10 T cell receptor beta chains listed below, sequenced in a study of blood T cell repertoires in COVID-19. Using immunoSEQ multiplex PCR, the repertoire was profiled, and TCRdb retains in-frame clones only, with some absent. The sample records approximately 300,000 clones, about 92% being singletons. The sequenced sample consisted of PBMCs or T cells enriched from blood (not recorded which). These receptor sequences come from a man between 60 and 75 years old who had recovered from COVID-19.

The rearrangement uses TRBV6-5 and TRBJ1-6; tentatively, D is TRBD1 (6 bases). Trimming stripped 6 bases from V and 6 bases from J, with 12 bases between. The CDR3 runs 14 residues. The V gene's germline CDR1 is MNHEY and CDR2 SVGAGI. CDR3 amino acids: CASRLGTSNSPLHF. In nucleotides, the CDR3 is TGTGCCAGCAGACTTGGGACATCTAATTCACCCCTCCACTTT.

This rearrangement joins TRBV18 to TRBJ2-1; 15 nucleotides match TRBD2. The CDR3 spans 19 residues. The trim removed 5 bases at V and 6 bases at J, leaving 14 bases unmatched. CDR1 is KGHSH, CDR2 LQKENI, per germline. Written as DNA, the CDR3 is TGTGCCAGCTCAGCCGGTTCCGGGACTAGCGGGAGGTCTGGCAATGAGCAGTTCTTC. This codes for CASSAGSGTSGRSGNEQFF. The entire variable domain, with the rest obtained from reference TRBV18 and TRBJ2-1, is as follows: NAGVMQNPRHLVRRRGQEARLRCSPMKGHSHVYWYRQLPEEGLKFMVYLQKENIIDESGMPKERFSAEFPKEGPSILRIQQVVRGDSAAYFCASSAGSGTSGRSGNEQFFGPGTRLTVL.

Note on this clone: Germline and junction disagree at one end, which may indicate a read error. The chain carries TRBV6-5 and TRBJ1-4; no clear D. Germline-derived CDR1 and CDR2 are MNHEY and SVGAGI. This CDR3 is 14 amino acids long. CDR3 nucleotides: TGTGCCAGCAGTGACTCGGGGAGGAGTGAAAAACTGTTTTTT. Translating it yields CASSDSGRSEKLFF.

About this clone itself: The junction departs from the called germline gene at one end, perhaps through a read error. The chain uses TRBV7-2 and TRBJ1-1, with 10 positions matching TRBD1. The CDR3 runs 14 residues. Germline V gene sequence: CDR1 SGHTA, CDR2 FQGNSA. The chain's CDR3 is CASSLWGQGPDAFF. Written as DNA, the CDR3 is TGTGCCAGCAGCTTATGGGGACAGGGGCCTGACGCTTTCTTT.

The chain employs TRBV4-1 and TRBJ1-1, with D unresolved. The length of the CDR3 is 18 residues. In germline, CDR1 is MGHRA, CDR2 YSYEKL. V was shortened by 0 bases and J by 0 bases, with 17 bases between the two germline ends. The DNA for the CDR3 is TGCGCCAGCAGCCAAGATGAGGGAATTGGCCGAATGAACACTGAAGCTTTCTTT. Its translation: CASSQDEGIGRMNTEAFF.

This sequence joins TRBV7-3 and TRBJ2-1, with 9 positions matching TRBD2. The CDR3 is 15 amino acids. From germline, CDR1 is SGHTA and CDR2 FQGTGA. V trimming: 2 bases; J trimming: 7 bases; junction bases outside the gene matches: 6. CDR3 amino acids: CASSLQAGGYNEQFF. The DNA for the CDR3 is TGTGCCAGCAGCTTACAAGCGGGAGGTTATAATGAGCAGTTCTTC. Combining the CDR3 with reference TRBV7-3 and TRBJ2-1 gives the whole variable domain GAGVSQTPSNKVTEKGKYVELRCDPISGHTALYWYRQSLGQGPEFLIYFQGTGAADDSGLPNDRFFAVRPEGSVSTLKIQRTERGDSAVYLCASSLQAGGYNEQFFGPGTRLTVL.

This rearrangement joins TRBV4-1 to TRBJ2-2, with D perhaps matching TRBD2 (6 bases). The CDR3 has 14 residues. V lost 7 bases, J lost 1 base, and 10 bases lay in between. Germline V gene lookup returns CDR1 MGHRA and CDR2 YSYEKL. Here the CDR3 DNA reads TGCGCCAGCAAGGGGCGGGAGAACACCGGGGAGCTGTTTTTT. This translates into CASKGRENTGELFF.

The CDR3 region has the DNA TGTGCCAGCAGTTTAGACACTCAGCCCCAGCATTTT. Translation gives CASSLDTQPQHF. V is TRBV12-3 or TRBV12-4 and J is TRBJ1-5; D gene ambiguous. The CDR3 has 12 residues. Trimming stripped 1 base from V and 6 bases from J, with 4 bases between.

This clone was found a few times. The V call is TRBV19, the J call TRBJ1-5; 7 nucleotides align to TRBD1. The CDR3 totals 14 residues. Germline V gene sequence: CDR1 LNHDA, CDR2 SQIVND (reference sequence). V lost 6 bases and J lost 4; bases outside the gene matches: 6. The CDR3 protein is CASSKTGRNQPQHF. CDR3 nucleotide sequence: TGTGCCAGTAGCAAGACAGGGCGGAATCAGCCCCAGCATTTT.

Here the CDR3 DNA reads TGCGCCAGCGCCCTTGCAGGGGGTAATGCGAAGGTGTATCAGCCCCAGCATTTT. Translation gives CASALAGGNAKVYQPQHF. The chain is built from TRBV5-1 and TRBJ1-5; 7 positions agree with TRBD1. Germline loops: CDR1 SGHRS, CDR2 YFSETQ. The CDR3 sequence is 18 residues long. With 7 bases clipped from V and 5 bases from J, the junction kept 21 bases outside the gene matches.